This is a list of T cell receptor beta chains from one sample in a study of T cells after yellow fever vaccination. One entry per CDR3 protein, called by TCRdb with MiXCR from the 5' RACE reads. Of some 170,000 distinct CDR3 sequences in the sample, around 9.3% were seen once. The source was CD8+ T cells sorted from PBMCs, collected 45 days after the yellow fever booster vaccination. These receptors originate from a man aged 18 to 35 who received the YFV17D yellow fever vaccine. CDR3s leave out the opening cysteine and the closing phenylalanine or tryptophan. The order of the fields is V gene, D gene, clone size, CDR3 protein. A D gene is named only where the DNA matches it firmly. Expanded clones are given a class, and other clones once, few, many or no size at all.

TRBV9,NA,NA,ASSVVQGETQY
TRBV5-4,NA,few,ASSFKSGGDTEAF
TRBV9,NA,few,ASSASRLGQNPITEAF
TRBV7-9,NA,many,ASSSWTGSPLH
TRBV21-1,NA,NA,ASSKVEQF
TRBV7-9,TRBD2,few,ASSARLAAPPLVPSAQY
TRBV7-3,TRBD1,few,ASSLTGGINSPLH
TRBV6-2/TRBV6-3,NA,NA,ASREPTRAENTGELF
TRBV4-1,NA,NA,ASSPGPHETEKLF
TRBV7-9,NA,few,ASSFPRGVATGELF
TRBV13,NA,NA,ASRFGEGVSVAF
TRBV12-3/TRBV12-4,NA,few,ASSLQITGELF
TRBV7-2,NA,medium-sized,ASSPGLGLYGYT
TRBV19,TRBD2,NA,ASSLHGGRVTGELF
TRBV5-1,TRBD2,few,ASSATTSGGASFIYEQF
TRBV20-1,TRBD1,few,SAAPGTGYQETQY
TRBV6-2/TRBV6-3,NA,many,ASSYSARGEAF
TRBV25-1,NA,few,ASSSPAVGQYNEQF
TRBV29-1,TRBD1,NA,SVQTSGGPNGYT
TRBV11-2,NA,few,ASRLWGIASLNTGELF
TRBV6-5,NA,NA,ASSSRWGATYNEQF
TRBV4-1,NA,few,ASSQADSLYSPLH
TRBV4-2,NA,NA,ASSQEDGGHYEQY
TRBV7-9,TRBD1,NA,ASSLLTGGNIQY
TRBV15,TRBD1,few,ATGTANYGYT
TRBV12-3/TRBV12-4,TRBD1,NA,ASSRTGGEELF
TRBV4-1,NA,few,ASSQLGSVLF
TRBV10-3,NA,NA,AIRDDYEQY
TRBV7-9,TRBD2,many,ASSPRTSGDYEQY
TRBV6-1,NA,few,ASSEVGPPAHNEQF
TRBV6-5,TRBD2,many,ASTQLAGRTGELF
TRBV7-9,NA,few,ASSSTAIGANVLT
TRBV7-6,NA,few,ASTVWGSGDEQF
TRBV20-1,NA,few,SADRDGQEQF
TRBV7-3,TRBD1,few,ASSFGQGLMGDTQY
TRBV7-3,TRBD2,few,ASSILAGGGETQY
TRBV6-6,NA,NA,ASSYGFSSYEQY
TRBV9,NA,many,ASSVVETGYGYT
TRBV5-1,NA,few,ASSLEGKGEGQPQH
TRBV7-6,TRBD1,NA,ASSLVGQPGELF
TRBV5-4,TRBD2,NA,ATAFSGGVGETQY
TRBV7-6,NA,NA,ASSSYREQETQY
TRBV6-6,NA,few,ASSYSTGLKSFSDTQY